The 26 T cell receptor beta chains presented below share a single source sample, sequenced in a study of blood T cell repertoires in COVID-19. Assay: immunoSEQ multiplex PCR; the TCRdb copy retains only in-frame clones and omits some. Of 95,000 to 150,000 clones in the sample, just under 80% were seen once. Sequencing input: peripheral blood. All receptors come from a man aged 60 to 75 with active or convalescent COVID-19.

The chain joins TRBV28 to TRBJ1-2, with a possible D match to TRBD1 (6 bases). Germline V gene sequence: CDR1 MDHEN, CDR2 SYDVKM. The V gene lost 5 bases and the J gene lost 6 bases, with 13 bases spanning the gap. This CDR3 has 13 residues. CDR3 DNA: TGTGCCAGCAGTCCGCACCACAGGGATGGCTACACCTTC. This translates into CASSPHHRDGYTF.

The chain uses TRBV20-1 and TRBJ1-5; 8 bases align to TRBD1. The trim removed 3 bases at V and 4 bases at J, leaving 11 bases unmatched. Germline V CDR1 and CDR2: DFQATT, SNEGSKA (reference sequence). This CDR3 contains 16 residues. Here the CDR3 reads CSASAPGQAGNQPQHF. CDR3 coding DNA: TGCAGTGCTAGTGCTCCGGGACAGGCAGGGAATCAGCCCCAGCATTTT.

This clone was observed a handful of times. The chain joins TRBV9 to TRBJ2-1; no clear D gene. Per the germline V gene, CDR1 is SGDLS and CDR2 is YYNGEE. The CDR3 is 15 amino acids. Trimming left V 3 bases short and J 7 bases short, with 17 bases between. In nucleotides, the CDR3 is TGTGCCAGCAGCGCCTCCTCACTTGCGTGGAATGAGCAGTTCTTC. Amino acid sequence: CASSASSLAWNEQFF.

V usage is TRBV7-9 and J usage is TRBJ2-7, with D hard to call. The CDR3 runs to 15 residues. The germline gives CDR1 SEHNR, CDR2 FQNEAQ (reference sequence). The V end lost 4 bases, the J end lost 3 bases, and 16 bases lay between the germline ends. This chain's CDR3 is CASSSTWMSSYEQYF. The CDR3 DNA reads TGTGCCAGCAGCTCGACTTGGATGAGCAGCTACGAGCAGTACTTC. Full variable domain (missing parts from reference TRBV7-9 and TRBJ2-7): DTGVSQNPRHKITKRGQNVTFRCDPISEHNRLYWYRQTLGQGPEFLTYFQNEAQLEKSRLLSDRFSAERPKGSFSTLEIQRTEQGDSAMYLCASSSTWMSSYEQYFGPGTRLTVT.

The chain combines TRBV25-1 with TRBJ2-2; the D gene is possibly TRBD2 (7 bases). Germline V gene sequence: CDR1 MGHDK, CDR2 SYGVNS. CDR3 length: 16 residues. Trimming removed 2 bases from V and 4 bases from J, with 14 bases in between. The CDR3 DNA sequence: TGTGCCAGCAGTGAAAGGGGAGGGGGACTCACCGGGGAGCTGTTTTTT. This gives the protein CASSERGGGLTGELFF.

The chain recombines TRBV3-1 (or the pseudogene TRBV3-2) with TRBJ2-7, with 7 bases aligning to TRBD1. V lost 8 bases, J lost 9 bases, and 10 bases stayed unmatched. The CDR3 runs to 12 residues. CDR1 is LGHDT and CDR2 is YNNKEL in the germline V gene (reference sequence). Here the CDR3 reads CASGYRGRGQYF. As DNA, the CDR3 is TGTGCCAGCGGTTACAGGGGCCGGGGGCAGTACTTC.

This chain joins TRBV4-3 and TRBJ1-4, with a tentative D call TRBD1 (5 bases). The germline V gene encodes CDR1 LGHNA and CDR2 YSLEER. V gave up 1 base and J gave up 4 bases, with 16 bases separating them. The CDR3 sequence is 17 residues long. The CDR3 spells CASSQGLLGGFNEKLFF. The CDR3 region has the DNA TGCGCCAGCAGCCAAGGGCTCTTGGGGGGTTTTAATGAAAAACTGTTTTTT.

The chain links TRBV2 to TRBJ2-1; TRBD2 is a possible D gene (5 bases). The V gene lost 10 bases and the J gene lost 4 bases, with 14 bases spanning the gap. Germline assignment: CDR1 SNHLY and CDR2 FYNNEI. The CDR3 contains 13 residues. The CDR3 region has the DNA TGTGCCACCATGTCGGGGATTTACAATGAGCAGTTCTTC. Translated, it gives CATMSGIYNEQFF.

The V and J genes are TRBV9 and TRBJ2-1, with a possible D match to TRBD1 (5 bases). The V and J ends lost 4 bases and 0 bases respectively, with 11 bases between them. Germline CDR1 reads SGDLS; CDR2 reads YYNGEE. There are 15 residues in the CDR3. The CDR3 sequence: CASSLTASSYNEQFF. The CDR3 DNA is TGTGCCAGCAGCTTGACAGCAAGCTCCTACAATGAGCAGTTCTTC.

The chain recombines TRBV10-2 with TRBJ2-7; a weak D match, TRBD1 (6 bases). V dropped 3 bases and J dropped 3 bases, with 6 bases sitting between them. CDR3 length: 12 residues. The germline gives CDR1 WSHSY, CDR2 SAAADI. The CDR3 protein is CASSDRGYEQYF. The CDR3 DNA reads as TGCGCCAGCAGTGACAGGGGCTACGAGCAGTACTTC.

This clone was seen a single time. The rearrangement links TRBV30 to TRBJ2-1; TRBD2 matches 8 bases. CDR3 length: 13 amino acids. Germline assignment: CDR1 GTSNPN and CDR2 SVGIG (reference sequence). The J segment lost 2 bases and the V segment lost 7 bases, leaving 4 bases of the junction unmatched. CDR3 bases: TGTGCCTTATTAGCGGGACCCTACAATGAGCAGTTCTTC. Protein product: CALLAGPYNEQFF.

CDR3 residues: CASSLQRDTQYF. In DNA form, the CDR3 reads TGTGCCAGCAGCTTACAGAGGGATACGCAGTATTTT. V is TRBV7-2 and J is TRBJ2-3; D call uncertain. Germline CDR1 reads SGHTA; CDR2 reads FQGNSA. The V and J ends lost 2 bases and 6 bases respectively, with 6 bases between them. The CDR3 covers 12 residues.

The chain links TRBV15 to TRBJ2-1; 7 bases line up with TRBD2. This CDR3 contains 17 residues. V trimming: 4 bases; J trimming: 5 bases; junction bases outside the gene matches: 14. CDR1 is LNHNV and CDR2 is YYDKDF in the germline V gene (reference sequence). The CDR3 protein is CATSTYLAAGSNNEQFF. For the CDR3, the DNA is TGTGCCACCAGCACCTACCTAGCGGCGGGAAGCAACAATGAGCAGTTCTTC.

V gene TRBV28 combines with J gene TRBJ2-3; 11 positions agree with TRBD2. Looked up from germline, CDR1 is MDHEN and CDR2 is SYDVKM. Germline trimming cut 5 bases from V and 1 base from J; bases unmatched to any gene: 8. CDR3 length equals 17 residues. The CDR3 sequence: CASSPPTSGTGTDTQYF. CDR3 coding DNA: TGTGCCAGCAGTCCACCGACTAGCGGGACCGGCACAGATACGCAGTATTTT.

This clone turned up a few times. The CDR3 loop reads CASSGSGEQEAFF. CDR3 DNA sequence: TGTGCCAGCAGTGGCTCAGGGGAGCAGGAAGCTTTCTTT. The chain recombines TRBV3-1 (or the pseudogene TRBV3-2) with TRBJ1-1, with D possibly matching TRBD1 (6 bases). V lost 6 bases, J lost 8 bases, and 16 bases lay in between. CDR3 size: 13 residues. From germline, CDR1 is LGHDT and CDR2 YNNKEL (reference sequence).

The V gene is TRBV7-9, the J gene TRBJ2-7; 9 positions agree with TRBD1. The CDR3 spans 13 residues. Per germline, CDR1 SEHNR and CDR2 FQNEAQ (reference sequence). After removal of 8 bases from V and 4 bases from J, the junction contained 6 bases not matched to a gene. CDR3 DNA: TGTGCCAGCTTACCGGACAGGGGATACGAGCAGTACTTC. Translating gives CASLPDRGYEQYF.

The chain uses TRBV7-2 and TRBJ2-1; TRBD2 is a possible D gene (6 bases). V was shortened by 5 bases and J by 2 bases, with 19 bases between the two germline ends. From germline, CDR1 is SGHTA and CDR2 FQGNSA. This CDR3 region has 17 residues. CDR3 nucleotide sequence: TGTGCCAGCAGCCCTGGCGGGACCTTTGGTGCCTACAATGAGCAGTTCTTC. Encoded protein: CASSPGGTFGAYNEQFF.

The chain carries TRBV4-2 and TRBJ1-1; 8 nucleotides align to TRBD1. This CDR3 has 16 amino acids. Losses at the gene ends were 0 bases for V and 6 bases for J; bases not matched to a gene: 9. Per germline, CDR1 LGHNA and CDR2 YNFKEQ. CDR3 in amino acids: CASSQDVTGAVAEAFF. The CDR3 DNA reads as TGTGCCAGCAGCCAAGATGTGACAGGGGCTGTAGCTGAAGCTTTCTTT.

The chain has TRBV7-2 and TRBJ2-1, with 11 bases that match TRBD2. Per germline, CDR1 SGHTA and CDR2 FQGNSA. There are 14 residues in the CDR3. The V segment lost 4 bases and the J segment 9 bases; nucleotides outside the gene matches: 5. CDR3 DNA: TGTGCCAGCAGCTCGACTAGCGGGGTCGGTGAGCAGTTCTTC. Protein sequence: CASSSTSGVGEQFF.

Only a few counts were recorded for this clone. The chain links TRBV7-2 to TRBJ1-1, with 7 bases aligning to TRBD1. This CDR3 is built from 13 residues. Germline CDR1 and CDR2: SGHTA and FQGNSA. With V trimmed by 5 bases and J by 12 bases, 12 bases remained unmatched. CDR3 sequence reads: CASSVSPGGLTFF. The CDR3 coding sequence is TGTGCCAGCAGCGTAAGTCCAGGGGGATTAACTTTCTTT. The whole variable domain, filled in from reference TRBV7-2 and TRBJ1-1, reads GAGVSQSPSNKVTEKGKDVELRCDPISGHTALYWYRQSLGQGLEFLIYFQGNSAPDKSGLPSDRFSAERTGGSVSTLTIQRTQQEDSAVYLCASSVSPGGLTFFGQGTRLTVV.

This chain links TRBV5-4 with TRBJ2-1; 16 bases agree with TRBD2. V trimming: 3 bases; J trimming: 4 bases; junction bases outside the gene matches: 4. Germline CDR1 reads SGHNT; CDR2 reads YYREEE (reference sequence). This CDR3 comprises 17 residues. This CDR3 reads CASSSAGLAGGYNEQFF. The DNA of the CDR3 is TGTGCCAGCAGCTCGGCGGGACTAGCGGGAGGGTACAATGAGCAGTTCTTC.

The CDR3 region has the DNA TGTGCCAGTAGTTCTAGCGGGAGGTACAATGAGCAGTTCTTC. It translates to CASSSSGRYNEQFF. The genes are TRBV19 and TRBJ2-1; 11 bases match TRBD2. The CDR3 covers 14 residues. The junction had 1 base not matched to a gene; V was cut back by 5 bases and J by 4 bases. In germline, CDR1 is LNHDA, CDR2 SQIVND (reference sequence).

The J gene is TRBJ2-3, the V gene TRBV5-1; 8 nucleotides match TRBD2. V gave up 4 bases and J gave up 0 bases; unmatched junction bases: 4. Germline CDR1 SGHRS, CDR2 YFSETQ. The CDR3 spans 15 residues. For the CDR3, the DNA is TGCGCCAGCAGCCCGAGCGGGGGAAGCACAGATACGCAGTATTTT. Protein product: CASSPSGGSTDTQYF. The whole variable domain, filled in from reference TRBV5-1 and TRBJ2-3, reads KAGVTQTPRYLIKTRGQQVTLSCSPISGHRSVSWYQQTPGQGLQFLFEYFSETQRNKGNFPGRFSGRQFSNSRSEMNVSTLELGDSALYLCASSPSGGSTDTQYFGPGTRLTVL.

J is TRBJ2-7 and V is TRBV7-2, with 8 bases lining up with TRBD1. This CDR3 region has 12 residues. V was pared by 5 bases and J by 7 bases, with 4 bases of the junction left unmatched. Germline V lookup: CDR1 SGHTA, CDR2 FQGNSA. The CDR3: CASSPDRGEQYF. CDR3 nucleotide sequence: TGTGCCAGCAGCCCCGACAGGGGTGAGCAGTACTTC.

J is TRBJ1-5 and V is TRBV28; D is possibly TRBD1 (6 bases). The CDR3 runs to 16 residues. Germline CDR1 is MDHEN and CDR2 is SYDVKM. Trimming removed 3 bases from V and 0 bases from J, with 12 bases in between. CDR3: CASSLWTANSNQPQHF. The CDR3 bases are TGTGCCAGCAGTTTGTGGACAGCAAATAGCAATCAGCCCCAGCATTTT. Full variable domain (remainder filled in from reference TRBV28 and TRBJ1-5): DVKVTQSSRYLVKRTGEKVFLECVQDMDHENMFWYRQDPGLGLRLIYFSYDVKMKEKGDIPEGYSVSREKKERFSLILESASTNQTSMYLCASSLWTANSNQPQHFGDGTRLSIL.

V gene TRBV6-2 or TRBV6-3 combines with J gene TRBJ2-1; D gene ambiguous. The length of the CDR3 is 14 residues. Germline V gene sequence: CDR1 MNHEY, CDR2 SVGEGT. V gave up 2 bases and J gave up 6 bases, with 11 bases separating them. The CDR3 loop reads CASSYGPSSNEQFF. CDR3 coding DNA: TGTGCCAGCAGTTACGGTCCTAGTTCCAATGAGCAGTTCTTC.